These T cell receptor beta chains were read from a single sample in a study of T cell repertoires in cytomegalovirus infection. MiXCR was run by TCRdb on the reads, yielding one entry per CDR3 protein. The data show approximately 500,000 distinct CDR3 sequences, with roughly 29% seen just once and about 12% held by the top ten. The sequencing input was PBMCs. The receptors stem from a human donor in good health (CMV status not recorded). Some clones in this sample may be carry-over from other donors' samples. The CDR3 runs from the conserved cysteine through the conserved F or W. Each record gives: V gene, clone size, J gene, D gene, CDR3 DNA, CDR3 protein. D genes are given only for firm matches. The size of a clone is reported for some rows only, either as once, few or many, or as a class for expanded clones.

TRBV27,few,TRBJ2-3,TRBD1,TGTGCCAGCAGTCACATGGGACAGAGAACAGATACGCAGTATTTT,CASSHMGQRTDTQYF
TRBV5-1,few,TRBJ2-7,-,TGCGCCAGCAGCTTGATCACAGGCCGGAACGAGCAGTACTTC,CASSLITGRNEQYF
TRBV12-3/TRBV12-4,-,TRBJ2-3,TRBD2,TGTGCCAGCAGGCGTCAAACTAGCGGGGGTCTCTGG,CASRRQTSGGLW
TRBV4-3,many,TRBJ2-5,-,TGCGCCAGCAGCCCGAGGGGATCGTTTGGGGAGACCCAGTACTTC,CASSPRGSFGETQYF
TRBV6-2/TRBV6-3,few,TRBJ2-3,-,TGTGCCAGCAGCACAAGGAGTAGTCAGGGGCGTCGGGATACGCAGTATTTT,CASSTRSSQGRRDTQYF
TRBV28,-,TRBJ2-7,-,TGTGCCAGCAGCCCACCTGTGTGGCGGACCGCCTACGAGCAGTACTTC,CASSPPVWRTAYEQYF
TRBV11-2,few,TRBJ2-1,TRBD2,TGTGCCAGCAGCGCGGGACTAGCGGGAGTCGACAATGAGCAGTTCTTC,CASSAGLAGVDNEQFF
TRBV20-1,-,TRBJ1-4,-,TGCAGTGCGGCGAGAGACGAAAAACTGTTTTTT,CSAARDEKLFF
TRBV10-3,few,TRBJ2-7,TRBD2,TGTGCCATCAGACAGACTAGCGGGAGAAGCTCCTACGAGCAGTACTTC,CAIRQTSGRSSYEQYF
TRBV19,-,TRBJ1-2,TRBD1,TGTGCCAGTAGTATAGAAGGGACAGTCTATGGCTACACCTTC,CASSIEGTVYGYTF
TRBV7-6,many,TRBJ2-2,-,TGTGCCAGCAGTAACGGATACAGGGGACTGGCCGGGGAGCTGTTTTTT,CASSNGYRGLAGELFF
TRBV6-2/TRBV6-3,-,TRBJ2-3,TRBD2,TGTGCCAGCAGTTACTCCGGACTAGCGGGCATGGCAGATACGCAGTATTTT,CASSYSGLAGMADTQYF
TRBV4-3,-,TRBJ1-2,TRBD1,TGCGCCAGCAGCCAAGAAGGGACAGGATCTAACTATGGCTACACCTTC,CASSQEGTGSNYGYTF
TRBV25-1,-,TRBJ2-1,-,TGTGCCAGCAGCCGGGAGCGCAAGCAGTTCTTC,CASSRERKQFF
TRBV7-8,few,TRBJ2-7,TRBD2,TGTGCCAGCAGTTCCGGACTAGCGGGAGAACACGAGCAGTACTTC,CASSSGLAGEHEQYF
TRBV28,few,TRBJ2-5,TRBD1,TGTGCCACCAACATGTACACAGGGGGCTTAGAGACCCAGTACTTC,CATNMYTGGLETQYF
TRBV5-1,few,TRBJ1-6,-,TGCGCCAGCAGCTTGGAAATACAGGGAAATAATTCACCCCTCCACTTT,CASSLEIQGNNSPLHF
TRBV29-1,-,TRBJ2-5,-,TGCAGCGTCGGACGATCCCAAGAGACCCAGTACTTC,CSVGRSQETQYF
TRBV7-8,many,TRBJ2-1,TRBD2,TGTGCCAGCAGCATCGGACTAGCGATGTACAATGAGCAGTTCTTC,CASSIGLAMYNEQFF
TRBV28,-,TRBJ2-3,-,TGTGCCAGCAGTTTTGGGGCGGGTGTCACAGATACGCAGTATTTT,CASSFGAGVTDTQYF
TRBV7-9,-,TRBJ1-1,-,TGTGCCACCTCCCTGGGGGGGGTAGACTCTTGGGGGACTGAAGCTTTCTTT,CATSLGGVDSWGTEAFF